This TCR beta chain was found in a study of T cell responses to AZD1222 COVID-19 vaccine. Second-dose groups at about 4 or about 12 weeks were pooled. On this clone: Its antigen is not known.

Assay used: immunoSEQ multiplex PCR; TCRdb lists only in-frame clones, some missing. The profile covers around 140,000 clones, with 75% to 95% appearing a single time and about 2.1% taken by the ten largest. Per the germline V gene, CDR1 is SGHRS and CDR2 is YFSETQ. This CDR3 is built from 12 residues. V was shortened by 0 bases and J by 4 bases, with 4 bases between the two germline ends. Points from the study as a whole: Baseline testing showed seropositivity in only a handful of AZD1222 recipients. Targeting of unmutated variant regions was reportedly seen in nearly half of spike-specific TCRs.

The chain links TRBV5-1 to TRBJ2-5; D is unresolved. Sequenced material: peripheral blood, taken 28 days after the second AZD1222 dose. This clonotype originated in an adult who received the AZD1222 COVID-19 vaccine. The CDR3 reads CASSLDRETQYF. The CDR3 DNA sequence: TGCGCCAGCAGCTTGGACAGAGAGACCCAGTACTTC.